The 10 T cell receptor beta chains given below trace back to one sample, sequenced in a study of shared clonotypes between healthy human individuals. The protocol was immunoSEQ multiplex PCR, while the TCRdb copy is restricted to in-frame clones and leaves out a portion. The table has hundreds of thousands of clones, roughly 80% seen once. The sequencing sample was made of PBMCs. The receptors here all came from a woman aged 40-49 years in good health. Some clones in this sample may be carry-over from other donors' samples.

V gene TRBV29-1 combines with J gene TRBJ1-1; D unclear. The CDR3 sequence is 12 residues long. V lost 6 bases and J lost 4, with 12 bases in between. Germline V gene sequence: CDR1 SQVTM, CDR2 ANQGSEA. Here the CDR3 reads CSVWGVGTEAFF. Here the CDR3 DNA reads TGCAGCGTGTGGGGAGTCGGCACTGAAGCTTTCTTT.

The J gene is TRBJ2-1, the V gene TRBV9; TRBD1 aligns across 11 bases. Unmatched junction bases numbered 9, after V lost 6 bases and J lost 10 bases. Germline V lookup: CDR1 SGDLS, CDR2 YYNGEE. The CDR3 loop spans 14 amino acids. CDR3 protein: CASTVGTGGLEQFF. CDR3 coding DNA: TGTGCCAGCACCGTGGGGACAGGGGGATTAGAGCAGTTCTTC.

Points on this clone: A far larger clone differs by one base, so this is likely a read error. The same CDR3 also results from other DNA sequences found in this sample. The V gene is TRBV30, the J gene TRBJ2-5; TRBD2 might be the D (6 bases). The CDR3 has 14 residues. CDR1 and CDR2 (germline): GTSNPN, SVGIG (reference sequence). V lost 4 bases and J lost 5, with 17 bases in between. The CDR3 nucleotides are TGTGCCTGGACTAGCGAGAGCTTTCAGGAGACCCAGTACTTC. Translated, it gives CAWTSESFQETQYF.

This clone appeared many times. This chain connects TRBV7-9 to TRBJ2-1; TRBD2 might be the D (5 bases). The CDR3 loop spans 16 amino acids. Germline V gives CDR1 SEHNR, CDR2 FQNEAQ (reference sequence). The V gene lost 6 bases and the J gene lost 1 base, with 16 bases spanning the gap. The CDR3: CASSYPHGGSYNEQFF. The CDR3 DNA sequence: TGTGCCAGCAGTTACCCTCACGGAGGTTCCTACAATGAGCAGTTCTTC.

J is TRBJ2-5 and V is TRBV30, with 9 nucleotides matching TRBD2. V shed 5 bases, J shed 3 bases, and the junction held 10 bases outside the gene matches. This CDR3 has 15 residues. Per the germline V gene, CDR1 is GTSNPN and CDR2 is SVGIG (reference sequence). The chain's CDR3 is CAWHPRAGGKETQYF. For the CDR3, the DNA is TGTGCCTGGCACCCCCGGGCGGGAGGGAAAGAGACCCAGTACTTC. Supplemented by reference TRBV30 and TRBJ2-5, the full variable domain reads SQTIHQWPATLVQPVGSPLSLECTVEGTSNPNLYWYRQAAGRGLQLLFYSVGIGQISSEVPQNLSASRPQDRQFILSSKKLLLSDSGFYLCAWHPRAGGKETQYFGPGTRLLVL.

This clone has only one observation. The rearrangement joins TRBV29-1 to TRBJ2-3; D is ambiguous. The CDR3 extends over 15 amino acids. With 1 base removed from V and 2 bases from J, the gap between germline ends came to 13 bases. Germline CDR1 SQVTM, CDR2 ANQGSEA. CDR3 residues: CSVEVDRSFTDTQYF. The CDR3 coding sequence is TGCAGCGTTGAAGTAGATAGGAGTTTCACAGATACGCAGTATTTT.

The chain couples TRBV19 to TRBJ2-7; D is uncertain. There are 14 residues in the CDR3. With 3 bases removed from V and 5 bases from J, the gap between germline ends came to 14 bases. Germline-derived CDR1 and CDR2 are LNHDA and SQIVND (reference sequence). The CDR3 nucleotides are TGTGCCAGTAGTATTACAGTCCTCGGCGACGAGCAGTACTTC. Translated, it gives CASSITVLGDEQYF. Using reference TRBV19 and TRBJ2-7 for the parts outside the CDR3, the full variable domain is DGGITQSPKYLFRKEGQNVTLSCEQNLNHDAMYWYRQDPGQGLRLIYYSQIVNDFQKGDIAEGYSVSREKKESFPLTVTSAQKNPTAFYLCASSITVLGDEQYFGPGTRLTVT.

The V call is TRBV7-2, the J call TRBJ1-2; D not resolved. Germline lookup yields CDR1 SGHTA and CDR2 FQGNSA. V lost 2 bases and J lost 0, with 10 bases in between. This CDR3 contains 15 residues. In nucleotides, the CDR3 is TGTGCCAGCAGCTTAAGGCAAGGAGCTAACTATGGCTACACCTTC. Its protein product is CASSLRQGANYGYTF.

This clone was seen many times. The CDR3 loop is CASSPGQGDYGYTF. CDR3 DNA sequence: TGCGCCAGCAGCCCGGGACAGGGTGACTATGGCTACACCTTC. The rearrangement joins TRBV4-3 to TRBJ1-2; 9 bases are a match to TRBD1. The CDR3 has 14 amino acids. In germline, CDR1 is LGHNA, CDR2 YSLEER. The V and J ends lost 4 bases and 3 bases, in that order; junction bases with no gene match: 3.

Note on this clone: A far bigger clonotype differs at one base, so this is likely a read error. This chain connects TRBV27 to TRBJ2-5; the match to TRBD1 covers 9 bases. The J call may be incorrect, as the DNA end agrees better with TRBJ2-7. The CDR3 runs to 13 residues. Germline loops: CDR1 MNHEY, CDR2 SMNVEV (reference sequence). CDR3 protein: CASRLGTGYEQYF. CDR3 sequence (DNA): TGTGCCAGCAGGTTAGGGACAGGGTACGAGCAGTACTTC.